The 7 T cell receptor beta chains in this list originate from one sample, sequenced in a study of blood T cell repertoires in COVID-19. Assay used: immunoSEQ multiplex PCR; TCRdb lists only in-frame clones, some missing. The sample shows a few hundred thousand clones, around 85% of them seen only once. Sequenced sample: peripheral blood. These receptors originate from a man in his sixties with acute or convalescent COVID-19.

The chain joins TRBV9 to TRBJ2-7; D gene ambiguous. Looked up from germline, CDR1 is SGDLS and CDR2 is YYNGEE. V was cut by 4 bases and J by 4 bases, with 15 bases left in between. CDR3 length: 14 residues. The CDR3 DNA reads as TGTGCCAGCAGCCCATCCGGGTCCTCGTACGAGCAGTACTTC. Amino acid sequence: CASSPSGSSYEQYF.

This clone came up a few times. The chain links TRBV18 to TRBJ2-1, with 10 bases identical to TRBD1. Germline CDR1 KGHSH, CDR2 LQKENI. The ends lost 3 bases at V and 8 bases at J; junction bases unmatched: 10. The CDR3 totals 16 residues. CDR3 DNA sequence: TGTGCCAGCTCACCCCTGACAGGGGGCGGCCTTTATGAGCAGTTCTTC. Encoded protein: CASSPLTGGGLYEQFF.

The chain carries TRBV5-1 and TRBJ1-2; TRBD1 matches 7 bases. Germline trimming cut 0 bases from V and 8 bases from J; bases unmatched to any gene: 10. The CDR3 is made up of 15 amino acids. CDR1 SGHRS and CDR2 YFSETQ come from the germline V gene. CDR3 protein: CASSLVLTGSEGYTF. The CDR3 DNA is TGCGCCAGCAGCTTGGTCCTGACAGGGTCGGAGGGCTACACCTTC.

This chain connects TRBV7-9 to TRBJ2-3; 7 positions match TRBD1. This CDR3 is 17 amino acids long. Germline CDR1 is SEHNR and CDR2 is FQNEAQ (reference sequence). J gave up 1 base and V 4 bases, and 11 bases lay outside the gene matches. The CDR3 here is CASSSIPDRARTDTQYF. The CDR3 DNA is TGTGCCAGCAGCTCTATCCCCGACAGGGCCCGCACAGATACGCAGTATTTT.

The genes are TRBV28 and TRBJ2-7; 8 bases fit TRBD2. Germline values: CDR1 MDHEN, CDR2 SYDVKM. V lost 3 bases, J lost 2 bases, and 9 bases stayed unmatched. The CDR3 consists of 16 residues. The CDR3 nucleotides are TGTGCCAGCAGTTTTTCACAGGCTAGCGGGCCCTACGAGCAGTACTTC. Residues: CASSFSQASGPYEQYF.

This rearrangement joins TRBV5-5 to TRBJ2-1; 12 bases are a match to TRBD2. After removal of 3 bases from V and 4 bases from J, the junction contained 2 bases not matched to a gene. This CDR3 is built from 15 residues. Germline CDR1 and CDR2: SGHKS and YYEKEE (reference sequence). CDR3 sequence reads: CASSWGTSGYNEQFF. In nucleotides, the CDR3 is TGTGCCAGCAGCTGGGGGACTAGCGGGTACAATGAGCAGTTCTTC.

This clone was seen a few times. This chain joins TRBV28 and TRBJ1-1; D is unresolved. This CDR3 has 17 amino acids. The V gene's germline CDR1 is MDHEN and CDR2 SYDVKM. Trimming left V 5 bases short and J 6 bases short, with 25 bases between. As DNA, the CDR3 is TGTGCCAGCAGTCCCGTCCAGGCTGGGTGGCCATACGCTGAAGCTTTCTTT. Amino acid sequence: CASSPVQAGWPYAEAFF.